One sample yielded the 27 T cell receptor beta chains listed below, sequenced in a study of shared clonotypes between healthy human individuals. Produced via immunoSEQ multiplex PCR; TCRdb's table is partial and in-frame only. Of 560,000 or so clones detected, approximately 96% appear once; the ten largest clones hold 0.11%. Terminally differentiated effector memory CD45RA+ cells were left out of the naive CD8 fraction, which was CD45RO-negative and positively selected for CCR7. The material sequenced was naive CD8+ T cells sorted from blood. All receptors come from a woman under 40 in good health.

Details on this clone: Other DNA sequences in the sample encode the same CDR3. V gene TRBV27 combines with J gene TRBJ2-2; D may match TRBD1 or TRBD2 (5 bases each). The CDR3 totals 14 residues. The ends were cut back, 3 bases at V and 1 base at J, with 6 bases in the middle. Per the germline V gene, CDR1 is MNHEY and CDR2 is SMNVEV (reference sequence). CDR3 residues: CASSLGVNTGELFF. The DNA of the CDR3 is TGTGCCAGCAGTTTGGGGGTGAACACCGGGGAGCTGTTTTTT.

The chain is built from TRBV9 and TRBJ1-2; D might be TRBD1 (5 bases). Trimming took 0 bases from V and 2 from J, leaving 11 bases between them. Germline assignment: CDR1 SGDLS and CDR2 YYNGEE. This CDR3 is 15 amino acids long. The CDR3 loop reads CASSVAGEGNYGYTF. For the CDR3, the DNA is TGTGCCAGCAGCGTAGCGGGGGAAGGGAACTATGGCTACACCTTC.

The rearrangement links TRBV5-4 to TRBJ1-4, with 9 bases that match TRBD1. The length of the CDR3 is 14 residues. Germline CDR1 and CDR2: SGHNT and YYREEE (reference sequence). V shed 3 bases and J 8 bases; nucleotides not matched to a gene: 5. The CDR3 sequence is CASSSGQGLEKLFF. In nucleotides, the CDR3 is TGTGCCAGCAGCTCCGGACAGGGGTTGGAAAAACTGTTTTTT.

CDR3 in amino acids: CASSFGSTYEQYF. DNA for the CDR3: TGTGCCAGCAGCTTCGGGTCCACCTACGAGCAGTACTTC. The gene calls are TRBV7-9 and TRBJ2-7; no reliable D call. V gave up 3 bases and J gave up 2 bases, with 8 bases separating them. The CDR3 runs 13 residues. Looked up from germline, CDR1 is SEHNR and CDR2 is FQNEAQ (reference sequence).

The rearrangement joins TRBV2 to TRBJ2-1; 8 nucleotides match TRBD2. Losses at the gene ends were 6 bases for V and 7 bases for J; bases not matched to a gene: 8. CDR1 and CDR2 from the germline V gene are SNHLY and FYNNEI. CDR3 size: 14 residues. The CDR3 DNA is TGTGCCAGCAGGGTAGCGGGAAGCCCGAATGAGCAGTTCTTC. This gives the protein CASRVAGSPNEQFF.

The chain employs TRBV5-1 and TRBJ2-7; 10 bases match TRBD2. CDR3 length: 16 amino acids. The V and J ends lost 4 bases and 3 bases, in that order; junction bases with no gene match: 10. Per germline, CDR1 SGHRS and CDR2 YFSETQ. The CDR3 DNA is TGCGCCAGCAGCACAACTAGCGGGATGACCGGCTACGAGCAGTACTTC. Amino acids: CASSTTSGMTGYEQYF.

Turning to this clone: The same CDR3 also results from other DNA sequences found in this sample. The chain employs TRBV7-9 and TRBJ2-7, with 7 positions matching TRBD1. Unmatched junction bases numbered 2, after V lost 0 bases and J lost 3 bases. CDR1 is SEHNR, CDR2 FQNEAQ, per germline (reference sequence). The CDR3 covers 14 residues. In DNA, the CDR3 is TGTGCCAGCAGCTTAGCCGGGACAGACTACGAGCAGTACTTC. This codes for CASSLAGTDYEQYF.

This sequence joins TRBV5-1 and TRBJ2-7; D possibly matches TRBD1 or TRBD2 (5 bases each). The germline V and J ends were trimmed by 0 bases and 0 bases, with 19 bases remaining between them. The CDR3 has 18 amino acids. The germline gives CDR1 SGHRS, CDR2 YFSETQ. The CDR3 sequence is CASSLGGRLGVSSYEQYF. Here the CDR3 DNA reads TGCGCCAGCAGCTTGGGGGGTCGCCTGGGGGTAAGCTCCTACGAGCAGTACTTC.

The rearrangement joins TRBV6-5 to TRBJ2-2; maybe TRBD1 (6 bases). The CDR3 has 14 amino acids. Trimming took off 6 bases at V and 5 bases at J, with 13 bases between the two ends. The germline CDR1 and CDR2 sequences are MNHEY and SVGAGI. In DNA form, the CDR3 reads TGTGCCAGCAGAGAACAGGGTTCGACCGGGGAGCTGTTTTTT. Translated: CASREQGSTGELFF.

The CDR3 DNA reads TGTGCCAGCAGTTCCGGGACAGAGAACACTGAAGCTTTCTTT. This sequence encodes CASSSGTENTEAFF. The chain uses TRBV13 and TRBJ1-1; the match to TRBD1 covers 7 bases. The CDR3 has 14 residues. The germline gives CDR1 PRHDT, CDR2 FYEKMQ (reference sequence). With V trimmed by 6 bases and J by 1 base, 5 bases remained unmatched.

The CDR3 region has the DNA TGTGCCAGCAGCGAATTACAGGCGCTCCCTGAAGCTTTCTTT. It specifies CASSELQALPEAFF. The J gene is TRBJ1-1, the V gene TRBV9; maybe TRBD1 (5 bases). Germline CDR1 reads SGDLS; CDR2 reads YYNGEE. The CDR3 is made up of 14 amino acids. The ends were cut back, 3 bases at V and 6 bases at J, with 15 bases in the middle.

The chain couples TRBV4-1 to TRBJ1-5; 11 bases are shared with TRBD1. Per germline, CDR1 MGHRA and CDR2 YSYEKL. V dropped 4 bases and J dropped 7; count of bases not matched to a gene: 3. The CDR3 loop spans 14 amino acids. This CDR3 reads CASSRGQGEQPQHF. CDR3 DNA sequence: TGCGCCAGCAGCCGGGGACAGGGGGAACAGCCCCAGCATTTT.

The chain recombines TRBV27 with TRBJ2-7; D gene ambiguous. Germline V CDR1 and CDR2: MNHEY, SMNVEV (reference sequence). This CDR3 comprises 13 residues. V shed 6 bases and J shed 1 base, with 10 bases lying between them. The CDR3 DNA reads TGTGCCAGCAGCGGACCCGGGTCCTACGAGCAGTACTTC. Translated, it gives CASSGPGSYEQYF.

CDR3 loop: CASSSGTSGGLSYEQYF. CDR3 nucleotides: TGCGCCAGCAGCTCGGGGACTAGCGGGGGCCTATCCTACGAGCAGTACTTC. The V and J genes are TRBV5-1 and TRBJ2-7; 14 bases are a match to TRBD2. V was pared by 3 bases and J by 1 base, with 6 bases of the junction left unmatched. Germline CDR1 and CDR2: SGHRS and YFSETQ. The CDR3 loop spans 17 amino acids.

The chain joins TRBV30 to TRBJ2-7, with 8 bases that match TRBD2. Germline lookup yields CDR1 GTSNPN and CDR2 SVGIG (reference sequence). Trimming removed 2 bases from V and 0 bases from J; junction bases left unmatched: 3. This CDR3 has 14 amino acids. Here the CDR3 DNA reads TGTGCCTGGAGTTTAGCGGGAACCTCCTACGAGCAGTACTTC. It encodes CAWSLAGTSYEQYF.

The chain recombines TRBV11-1 with TRBJ2-1; D is ambiguous. The V and J ends lost 2 bases and 7 bases respectively, with 12 bases between them. Germline V gene sequence: CDR1 SGHAT, CDR2 FQDESV (reference sequence). The CDR3 runs to 14 residues. Written as DNA, the CDR3 is TGTGCCAGCAGCTTATCTCGACTCATGAATGAGCAGTTCTTC. Translated: CASSLSRLMNEQFF.

The chain combines TRBV19 with TRBJ2-5; 7 bases fit TRBD2. This CDR3 is 14 amino acids long. After removal of 2 bases from V and 5 bases from J, the junction contained 5 bases not matched to a gene. In germline, CDR1 is LNHDA, CDR2 SQIVND (reference sequence). In DNA, the CDR3 is TGTGCCAGTAGTATACTAGGGAGGGAGGAGACCCAGTACTTC. Translating it yields CASSILGREETQYF.

The chain recombines TRBV15 with TRBJ2-1; D is possibly TRBD1 (5 bases). CDR1 is LNHNV and CDR2 is YYDKDF in the germline V gene (reference sequence). V was cut by 7 bases and J by 9 bases, with 19 bases left in between. The CDR3 totals 14 residues. The CDR3 nucleotides read TGTGCCACCAACCCAGGGTCCCTAGACGGTGAGCAGTTCTTC. It yields the protein CATNPGSLDGEQFF.

The V and J genes are TRBV7-9 and TRBJ2-7; D not resolved. This CDR3 is 16 amino acids long. The germline V gene encodes CDR1 SEHNR and CDR2 FQNEAQ (reference sequence). V shed 5 bases and J shed 0 bases, with 17 bases lying between them. CDR3 amino acids: CASSPPRSSSSYEQYF. The CDR3 bases are TGTGCCAGCAGCCCTCCTCGGTCCTCGAGCTCCTACGAGCAGTACTTC.

This clone was detected once. The CDR3: CASSSKSGTGNQPQHF. CDR3 bases: TGTGCCAGCAGCTCGAAATCCGGGACAGGGAATCAGCCCCAGCATTTT. The V call is TRBV5-6, the J call TRBJ1-5; 9 nucleotides line up with TRBD1. The CDR3 spans 16 residues. Germline loops: CDR1 SGHDT, CDR2 YYEEEE. With 3 bases clipped from V and 4 bases from J, the junction kept 8 bases outside the gene matches.

This clone was recorded only once. This rearrangement joins TRBV13 to TRBJ2-2; possibly TRBD2 for D (5 bases). From germline, CDR1 is PRHDT and CDR2 FYEKMQ (reference sequence). The CDR3 sequence is 14 residues long. V dropped 0 bases and J dropped 5 bases, with 7 bases sitting between them. CDR3 in DNA: TGTGCCAGCAGCTTAGGTCGGGGAACCGGGGAGCTGTTTTTT. It specifies CASSLGRGTGELFF.

The chain has TRBV30 and TRBJ1-1, with D perhaps matching TRBD1 (6 bases). Germline CDR1 is GTSNPN and CDR2 is SVGIG (reference sequence). Trimming stripped 0 bases from V and 4 bases from J, with 18 bases between. This CDR3 contains 16 residues. The CDR3 region has the DNA TGTGCCTGGAGTGTACCTTACAGGGAAGGAATCACTGAAGCTTTCTTT. This codes for CAWSVPYREGITEAFF.

The chain is built from TRBV5-6 and TRBJ1-1, with D unresolved. This CDR3 spans 12 amino acids. Germline CDR1 is SGHDT and CDR2 is YYEEEE. Deletions cut 0 bases from V and 7 bases from J, with 7 bases between. The CDR3 bases are TGTGCCAGCAGCTTGGTATCGGTTGAAGCTTTCTTT. Translating gives CASSLVSVEAFF.

This clone was seen just once. The chain carries TRBV18 and TRBJ2-7, with D perhaps assigned TRBD1 or TRBD2 (6 bases each). This CDR3 comprises 14 residues. Germline assignment: CDR1 KGHSH and CDR2 LQKENI. With 2 bases removed from V and 4 bases from J, the gap between germline ends came to 12 bases. CDR3 residues: CASSPAGGGYEQYF. The CDR3 DNA reads TGTGCCAGCTCACCAGCCGGAGGGGGGTACGAGCAGTACTTC.

This sequence joins TRBV7-9 and TRBJ2-2; the match to TRBD2 covers 8 bases. Germline V lookup: CDR1 SEHNR, CDR2 FQNEAQ (reference sequence). This CDR3 is built from 15 residues. Trimming cost V 9 bases and J 4 bases; bases outside gene matches: 10. The chain's CDR3 is CASSREGLGTGELFF. CDR3 coding DNA: TGTGCCAGTAGTCGGGAGGGCCTCGGCACCGGGGAGCTGTTTTTT.

This clone was counted once. At one boundary the junction diverges from the germline segment, which might be a read error. The rearrangement joins TRBV7-9 to TRBJ2-7, with D perhaps TRBD1 or TRBD2 (7 bases each). This CDR3 region has 13 residues. Germline V CDR1 and CDR2: SEHNR, FQNEAQ (reference sequence). CDR3 DNA sequence: TGTGCCAGCAGCCTAGCAGGGGGGGACGAGCAGTACTTC. This codes for CASSLAGGDEQYF.

V is TRBV7-8 and J is TRBJ2-1; 13 bases are shared with TRBD2. J was trimmed by 3 bases and V by 3 bases; bases with no gene match: 2. Germline CDR1 reads SGHVS; CDR2 reads FQNEAQ. CDR3 length equals 16 residues. The CDR3 protein is CASSLGTSGNYNEQFF. The CDR3 coding sequence is TGTGCCAGCAGCTTGGGGACTAGCGGGAACTACAATGAGCAGTTCTTC.